The T cell receptor (beta chain) described here comes from a study of T cell clonality in common variable immunodeficiency. Study-wide points: CVID subjects had higher TCRbeta clonality than healthy controls, most marked in about a third.

Equal genomic DNA amounts from CVID and control samples were sequenced. TCRdb's copy holds only in-frame clones and misses some; the assay was immunoSEQ multiplex PCR. The sample presents over 50,000 clones, none singletons. Each donor provided roughly 4.5 to 9 ml of heparinized whole blood. This clone was seen ten or more times. Antigen unknown. Sequenced input: peripheral blood mononuclear cells. This TCR was sampled from a person aged 18 to 70 in good health.

The CDR3 bases that were read are TGTGCCAGCAGCGTAGTCGATAGCGGGAGGGCAGATACG. Translation gives CASSVVDSGRADT. The CDR3 reads in full as CASSVVDSGRADTQYF. The chain has TRBV9 and TRBJ2-3; 11 bases agree with TRBD2. The DNA ends 3 residues before the CDR3 does, and the rest of the CDR3 is filled in from the germline J gene. Trimming at V came to 0 bases and at J to 4 bases, leaving 4 bases not matched to a gene. The CDR3 runs to 16 residues. The V gene's germline CDR1 is SGDLS and CDR2 YYNGEE.